This T cell receptor beta chain was sequenced during a study of T cell responses to AZD1222 COVID-19 vaccine. V was clipped by 3 bases and J by 0 bases, with 9 bases between them. The CDR3 runs to 15 residues. Germline V gives CDR1 LNHDA, CDR2 SQIVND (reference sequence). On this clone: Its antigen is undetermined.

Using immunoSEQ multiplex PCR, the repertoire was profiled, and TCRdb retains in-frame clones only, with some absent. There are 150,000 to 200,000 clones in the sample; around 90% occur only once, and 1.3% lies in the top ten. Broader study findings: At baseline, just six AZD1222 recipients tested seropositive.

The sequencing here drew on peripheral blood, taken on day 0 of AZD1222 vaccination. V and J are TRBV19 and TRBJ1-3; no reliable D call. This TCR came from an adult in good health. The CDR3 DNA reads as TGTGCCAGTAGTATTCTGGGGAACTCTGGAAACACCATATATTTT. Protein product: CASSILGNSGNTIYF.